Following are 18 T cell receptor beta chains from one sample sequenced in a study of blood T cells in healthy people across ages. A second PCR, run for roughly 6 to 11 cycles, used a sample-barcoded 5' primer plus a J-beta primer mix. TCRdb re-called the 5' RACE reads with MiXCR, one entry per CDR3 protein. In the table there are 1.5 million to 1.9 million distinct CDR3 sequences, about 42% of which are singletons. The sequenced sample consisted of blood. The receptors were sampled from a woman aged 18 to 35 in good health.

The chain joins TRBV27 to TRBJ1-1; no reliable D call. V dropped 3 bases and J dropped 11 bases, with 13 bases sitting between them. Germline CDR1 is MNHEY and CDR2 is SMNVEV (reference sequence). CDR3 size: 12 residues. CDR3 amino acids: CASSFSGGPAFF. In DNA, the CDR3 is TGTGCCAGCAGTTTCAGTGGCGGCCCGGCTTTCTTT.

This clonotype was detected only a few times. The chain couples TRBV7-2 to TRBJ1-6; D remains unclear. Germline V lookup: CDR1 SGHTA, CDR2 FQGNSA. V gave up 4 bases and J gave up 9 bases, with 13 bases separating them. The CDR3 contains 14 residues. The CDR3 is CASSSRAKGSPLHF. CDR3 sequence (DNA): TGTGCCAGCAGCTCCCGGGCAAAAGGTTCACCCCTCCACTTT. The variable domain in full, with the rest retrieved from reference TRBV7-2 and TRBJ1-6, is GAGVSQSPSNKVTEKGKDVELRCDPISGHTALYWYRQSLGQGLEFLIYFQGNSAPDKSGLPSDRFSAERTGGSVSTLTIQRTQQEDSAVYLCASSSRAKGSPLHFGNGTRLTVT.

This chain uses TRBV12-3 or TRBV12-4 with TRBJ2-5; weak D call: TRBD2 (6 bases). Trimming took 5 bases from V and 11 from J, leaving 21 bases between them. The CDR3 runs to 14 residues. CDR3 nucleotide sequence: TGTGCCAGCAGTCCGGGGGTTCTGTACAATGAGCAGTACTTC. As protein: CASSPGVLYNEQYF.

This chain uses TRBV4-1 with TRBJ2-3; 13 bases line up with TRBD2. CDR3 length: 20 residues. Trimming at V came to 4 bases and at J to 0 bases, leaving 13 bases not matched to a gene. Germline V gene data show CDR1 as MGHRA and CDR2 as YSYEKL. The DNA of the CDR3 is TGCGCCAGCAGCCGTGAAGGACTAGCGGGGGCCTTCTCTAGCACAGATACGCAGTATTTT. Residues: CASSREGLAGAFSSTDTQYF.

The genes are TRBV4-2 and TRBJ1-1; D is perhaps TRBD1 (5 bases). The CDR3 has 15 amino acids. The germline gives CDR1 LGHNA, CDR2 YNFKEQ. The germline V and J ends were trimmed by 4 bases and 4 bases, with 16 bases remaining between them. The DNA of the CDR3 is TGTGCCAGCAGCCGCGAGCCTGGGGGAGGCACTGAAGCTTTCTTT. Protein sequence: CASSREPGGGTEAFF.

This rearrangement joins TRBV5-1 to TRBJ2-2; D may be TRBD2 (6 bases). CDR3 length: 15 residues. The V and J ends lost 3 bases and 4 bases respectively, with 13 bases between them. CDR1 and CDR2 from the germline V gene are SGHRS and YFSETQ. The CDR3 is CASSWARAGTGELFF. The CDR3, as DNA: TGCGCCAGCAGCTGGGCGAGAGCGGGCACCGGGGAGCTGTTTTTT.

The chain joins TRBV5-1 to TRBJ2-6, with D unresolved. Trimming shortened V by 2 bases and J by 0 bases, and 15 bases separated the two germline ends. CDR3 size: 18 residues. Germline-derived CDR1 and CDR2 are SGHRS and YFSETQ. CDR3 DNA: TGCGCCAGCAGCTTAAGGGCCATGCCCGACTCTGGGGCCAACGTCCTGACTTTC. It encodes CASSLRAMPDSGANVLTF.

This chain uses TRBV7-2 with TRBJ2-1, with 7 bases aligning to TRBD2. Germline lookup yields CDR1 SGHTA and CDR2 FQGNSA. V lost 3 bases and J lost 0; bases outside the gene matches: 17. This CDR3 region has 20 residues. Here the CDR3 reads CASSFPALAAQGSSYNEQFF. The CDR3 DNA sequence: TGTGCCAGCAGCTTTCCGGCCCTAGCGGCCCAAGGGAGCTCCTACAATGAGCAGTTCTTC. The full variable domain, its missing parts supplied by reference TRBV7-2 and TRBJ2-1, is GAGVSQSPSNKVTEKGKDVELRCDPISGHTALYWYRQSLGQGLEFLIYFQGNSAPDKSGLPSDRFSAERTGGSVSTLTIQRTQQEDSAVYLCASSFPALAAQGSSYNEQFFGPGTRLTVL.

V and J are TRBV7-6 and TRBJ2-3; D may be TRBD1 (5 bases). Germline CDR1 is SGHVS and CDR2 is FNYEAQ. V dropped 5 bases and J dropped 3 bases, with 12 bases sitting between them. The CDR3 sequence is 14 residues long. The CDR3 here is CASSLRQLTDTQYF. In DNA form, the CDR3 reads TGTGCCAGCAGCCTCCGACAGTTAACAGATACGCAGTATTTT.

The sample holds a few counts of this clonotype. The chain uses TRBV6-6 and TRBJ1-2, with 7 bases lining up with TRBD1. V gave up 3 bases and J gave up 2 bases; unmatched junction bases: 6. Germline V gene data show CDR1 as MNHNY and CDR2 as SVGAGI (reference sequence). The CDR3 consists of 15 residues. CDR3 bases: TGTGCCAGCAGTTATCTGGACAGGCCAAACTATGGCTACACCTTC. Translated, it gives CASSYLDRPNYGYTF.

The J gene is TRBJ2-7, the V gene TRBV6-5; a weak D match, TRBD2 (5 bases). CDR3 length equals 13 residues. The V gene's germline CDR1 is MNHEY and CDR2 SVGAGI. Trimming pared 3 bases from V and 6 bases from J, leaving 12 bases between. The CDR3 reads CASSYRASSEQYF. The CDR3 bases are TGTGCCAGCAGTTATCGGGCTAGCAGCGAGCAGTACTTC.

The chain couples TRBV2 to TRBJ2-7, with 13 positions matching TRBD2. The CDR3 spans 12 residues. Germline V gene lookup returns CDR1 SNHLY and CDR2 FYNNEI. V gave up 8 bases and J gave up 7 bases; unmatched junction bases: 2. CDR3 sequence reads: CASGLAGVEQYF. DNA of the CDR3: TGTGCCAGCGGACTAGCGGGGGTAGAGCAGTACTTC.

With respect to this clonotype: This may stem from a read error, because a much larger clone lies one nucleotide away. The chain uses TRBV2 and TRBJ2-5; D is uncertain. The CDR3 sequence is 13 residues long. Trimming removed 4 bases from V and 1 base from J, with 7 bases in between. CDR1 and CDR2 from the germline V gene are SNHLY and FYNNEI. The DNA of the CDR3 is TGTGCCAGCAGTGGGTCGGTCCAAGAGACCCAGTACTTC. It yields the protein CASSGSVQETQYF.

The J gene is TRBJ2-3, the V gene TRBV11-2, with D possibly called TRBD1 or TRBD2 (6 bases each). V was clipped by 4 bases and J by 0 bases, with 17 bases between them. CDR3 length: 17 amino acids. Germline lookup yields CDR1 SGHAT and CDR2 FQNNGV. The CDR3 DNA sequence: TGTGCCAGCAGCTCCCGGGGGCGTAGGGGGAGCACAGATACGCAGTATTTT. Translating gives CASSSRGRRGSTDTQYF. Combining the CDR3 with reference TRBV11-2 and TRBJ2-3 gives the whole variable domain EAGVAQSPRYKIIEKRQSVAFWCNPISGHATLYWYQQILGQGPKLLIQFQNNGVVDDSQLPKDRFSAERLKGVDSTLKIQPAKLEDSAVYLCASSSRGRRGSTDTQYFGPGTRLTVL.

The sample holds a few counts of this clonotype. This chain connects TRBV7-9 to TRBJ1-1, with 8 nucleotides matching TRBD1. The ends lost 5 bases at V and 3 bases at J; junction bases unmatched: 5. The CDR3 extends over 14 amino acids. CDR1 SEHNR and CDR2 FQNEAQ come from the germline V gene (reference sequence). The CDR3 DNA sequence: TGTGCCAGCAGCAAAGCGACAGGGGACACTGAAGCTTTCTTT. It yields the protein CASSKATGDTEAFF.

V usage is TRBV5-1 and J usage is TRBJ1-1, with D perhaps matching TRBD1 (5 bases). Germline CDR1 is SGHRS and CDR2 is YFSETQ. This CDR3 comprises 13 residues. Trimming pared 7 bases from V and 0 bases from J, leaving 10 bases between. The CDR3 DNA reads as TGCGCCAGCCAGCAACAGGTGAACACTGAAGCTTTCTTT. It is translated as CASQQQVNTEAFF.

The chain joins TRBV2 to TRBJ2-1; no clear D. The CDR3 extends over 13 amino acids. Germline-derived CDR1 and CDR2 are SNHLY and FYNNEI. The V end lost 5 bases, the J end lost 4 bases, and 9 bases lay between the germline ends. The CDR3 sequence: CASSRLKYNEQFF. For the CDR3, the DNA is TGTGCCAGCAGTCGGTTGAAGTACAATGAGCAGTTCTTC.

This clonotype was picked up a small number of times. The V gene is TRBV29-1, the J gene TRBJ1-2; the match to TRBD1 covers 7 bases. Per germline, CDR1 SQVTM and CDR2 ANQGSEA. The CDR3 has 12 residues. After removal of 7 bases from V and 2 bases from J, the junction contained 4 bases not matched to a gene. CDR3 bases: TGCAGCGACCAGGGACAGAACTATGGCTACACCTTC. Its protein product is CSDQGQNYGYTF.